The 21 T cell receptor beta chains reported below all come from one sample, sequenced in a study of T cell responses to AZD1222 COVID-19 vaccine. The table came from immunoSEQ multiplex PCR; TCRdb's copy has only in-frame clones and leaves some out. The table lists about 100,000 clones, approximately 90% of them singletons. The sample was peripheral blood, taken on day 0 of AZD1222 vaccination. Source of these receptors: an adult in good health.

The genes are TRBV6-1 and TRBJ2-6; 9 bases fit TRBD1. Germline V gives CDR1 MNHNS, CDR2 SASEGT. CDR3 length: 19 amino acids. J lost 3 bases, V lost 2 bases, and 11 bases had no gene match. CDR3 amino acids: CASSELGTGLWIGANVLTF. In DNA form, the CDR3 reads TGTGCCAGCAGTGAACTAGGGACAGGGTTATGGATTGGGGCCAACGTCCTGACTTTC.

The chain joins TRBV15 to TRBJ1-5; 9 bases fit TRBD1. The CDR3 is made up of 16 amino acids. The junction had 8 bases not matched to a gene; V was cut back by 3 bases and J by 5 bases. The germline V gene has CDR1 LNHNV and CDR2 YYDKDF (reference sequence). CDR3 coding DNA: TGTGCCACCAGCAGGGATACAGGGGGCGCGCATCAGCCCCAGCATTTT. This gives the protein CATSRDTGGAHQPQHF.

The chain recombines TRBV5-5 with TRBJ2-1; D remains ambiguous. Germline CDR1 and CDR2: SGHKS and YYEKEE (reference sequence). Between the trimmed V and J ends, which lost 0 bases and 5 bases, there was a span of 9 bases. The CDR3 consists of 14 residues. CDR3 region: CASSLGYRNNEQFF. The CDR3 coding sequence is TGTGCCAGCAGCTTGGGATACAGAAACAATGAGCAGTTCTTC.

The gene calls are TRBV29-1 and TRBJ2-7, with TRBD2 matching 7 bases. Germline-derived CDR1 and CDR2 are SQVTM and ANQGSEA. The trim removed 4 bases at V and 2 bases at J, leaving 23 bases unmatched. This CDR3 spans 19 amino acids. Here the CDR3 DNA reads TGCAGCGTTGGTAGAGGGTCCGTGACCTCACCGGGACTAACCTACGAGCAGTACTTC. The encoded protein is CSVGRGSVTSPGLTYEQYF.

J is TRBJ2-1 and V is TRBV11-2; 8 bases fit TRBD2. This CDR3 has 14 amino acids. Losses at the gene ends were 1 base for V and 6 bases for J; bases not matched to a gene: 2. The germline V gene has CDR1 SGHAT and CDR2 FQNNGV. CDR3 in amino acids: CASSLGTSINEQFF. The DNA of the CDR3 is TGTGCCAGCAGCTTAGGGACTAGCATCAATGAGCAGTTCTTC. Supplemented by reference TRBV11-2 and TRBJ2-1, the full variable domain reads EAGVAQSPRYKIIEKRQSVAFWCNPISGHATLYWYQQILGQGPKLLIQFQNNGVVDDSQLPKDRFSAERLKGVDSTLKIQPAKLEDSAVYLCASSLGTSINEQFFGPGTRLTVL.

This clone was counted many times. The chain employs TRBV6-1 and TRBJ2-1; D perhaps matches TRBD1 (5 bases). CDR1 MNHNS and CDR2 SASEGT come from the germline V gene. The germline V and J ends were trimmed by 4 bases and 0 bases, with 13 bases remaining between them. The CDR3 has 16 amino acids. For the CDR3, the DNA is TGTGCCAGCAGTGGACAGCATTCCTACTCCTACAATGAGCAGTTCTTC. Amino acids: CASSGQHSYSYNEQFF.

The genes are TRBV3-1 (or the pseudogene TRBV3-2) and TRBJ2-3; TRBD2 might be the D (7 bases). The germline V gene has CDR1 LGHDT and CDR2 YNNKEL (reference sequence). V gave up 4 bases and J gave up 4 bases, with 15 bases separating them. CDR3 length equals 15 residues. The CDR3 loop reads CASSREGGFSDTQYF. CDR3 DNA sequence: TGTGCCAGCAGCCGGGAGGGGGGGTTTTCAGATACGCAGTATTTT.

The chain joins TRBV7-3 to TRBJ2-5, with D tentatively TRBD2 (5 bases). Germline values: CDR1 SGHTA, CDR2 FQGTGA. This CDR3 comprises 13 residues. The ends were cut back, 5 bases at V and 4 bases at J, with 11 bases in the middle. CDR3 nucleotide sequence: TGTGCCAGCAGCCCCCGAGGGTCAGAGACCCAGTACTTC. Amino acid sequence: CASSPRGSETQYF. Using reference TRBV7-3 and TRBJ2-5 for the parts outside the CDR3, the full variable domain is GAGVSQTPSNKVTEKGKYVELRCDPISGHTALYWYRQSLGQGPEFLIYFQGTGAADDSGLPNDRFFAVRPEGSVSTLKIQRTERGDSAVYLCASSPRGSETQYFGPGTRLLVL.

This clone was picked up one time. In DNA, the CDR3 is TGTGCCAGCAGCCCACCCAACGGGGGGATCACCGGGGAGCTGTTTTTT. Its protein is CASSPPNGGITGELFF. J is TRBJ2-2 and V is TRBV7-2; TRBD2 aligns across 7 bases. CDR1 SGHTA and CDR2 FQGNSA come from the germline V gene. This CDR3 has 16 residues. Trimming cost V 5 bases and J 4 bases; bases outside gene matches: 10.

For this clone: Germline and junction disagree at one end, which may indicate a read error. The chain recombines TRBV19 with TRBJ1-1, with D possibly being TRBD1 (5 bases). The CDR3 sequence is 18 residues long. Germline assignment: CDR1 LNHDA and CDR2 SQIVND (reference sequence). The CDR3 region is CASSPTWAGMRMNTEAFF. The CDR3 bases are TGTGCCAGTAGTCCTACGTGGGCAGGGATGAGGATGAACACTGAAGCTTTTTTT.

The rearrangement links TRBV3-1 (or the pseudogene TRBV3-2) to TRBJ1-1; perhaps TRBD1 as D (5 bases). Per germline, CDR1 LGHDT and CDR2 YNNKEL (reference sequence). Trimming took 0 bases from V and 3 from J, leaving 20 bases between them. The CDR3 has 18 residues. Here the CDR3 DNA reads TGTGCCAGCAGCCAAGAACGTATCTTCCCGGGGGTGGACACTGAAGCTTTCTTT. This codes for CASSQERIFPGVDTEAFF.

The V and J genes are TRBV19 and TRBJ2-7; D is ambiguous. CDR3 length equals 13 residues. Germline V CDR1 and CDR2: LNHDA, SQIVND (reference sequence). The ends were cut back, 3 bases at V and 6 bases at J, with 12 bases in the middle. The CDR3 DNA reads as TGTGCCAGTAGTATCAGGTTATGGGCCGAGCAGTACTTC. Encoded protein: CASSIRLWAEQYF.

This rearrangement joins TRBV4-1 to TRBJ2-7; 10 positions agree with TRBD1. Germline V CDR1 and CDR2: MGHRA, YSYEKL. The J segment lost 2 bases and the V segment lost 3 bases, leaving 13 bases of the junction unmatched. This CDR3 spans 18 amino acids. The DNA of the CDR3 is TGCGCCAGCAGCCAGGGACAGGGGTTCTTCGGGGGTACCTACGAGCAGTACTTC. Residues: CASSQGQGFFGGTYEQYF.

The CDR3 coding sequence is TGTGCCAGCTCACCTTCAGTAACAGGGGGTGATTATGGCTACACCTTC. Residues: CASSPSVTGGDYGYTF. The chain recombines TRBV18 with TRBJ1-2, with 8 bases that match TRBD1. J gave up 5 bases and V 3 bases, and 11 bases lay outside the gene matches. The germline V gene encodes CDR1 KGHSH and CDR2 LQKENI. The CDR3 runs to 16 residues.

The rearrangement uses TRBV19 and TRBJ1-5; D might be TRBD1 (5 bases). The CDR3 is 16 amino acids. Germline V CDR1 and CDR2: LNHDA, SQIVND (reference sequence). Trimming cost V 5 bases and J 3 bases, with 17 bases left between them. The CDR3 here is CASSSSGTGNNQPQHF. In DNA, the CDR3 is TGTGCCAGTAGTTCATCCGGGACTGGGAACAATCAGCCCCAGCATTTT.

The chain couples TRBV10-3 to TRBJ2-1; the D is unclear. The CDR3 loop spans 13 amino acids. CDR1 and CDR2 (germline): ENHRY, SYGVKD. V was trimmed by 3 bases and J by 8 bases, leaving 11 bases between them. CDR3: CAISEIDRYEQFF. In nucleotides, the CDR3 is TGTGCCATCAGTGAAATCGACCGTTATGAGCAGTTCTTC.

This chain joins TRBV29-1 and TRBJ1-2; D not certain. This CDR3 contains 11 residues. Germline lookup yields CDR1 SQVTM and CDR2 ANQGSEA. V was cut by 1 base and J by 7 bases, with 7 bases left in between. In DNA form, the CDR3 reads TGCAGCGTTGAAGGGCAGCCTGGCTACACCTTC. This sequence encodes CSVEGQPGYTF.

The V call is TRBV21-1, the J call TRBJ2-5; the D call TRBD2 from the table was never checked on the DNA. TRBV21-1 has pseudogene status. The CDR3 loop spans 14 amino acids. CDR3 residues: CASSVREGQETQYF. CDR3 in DNA: TGTGCCAGCAGCGTCCGGGAGGGGCAAGAGACCCAGTACTTC.

V is TRBV18 and J is TRBJ1-1; D is uncertain. Trimming took 6 bases from V and 8 from J, leaving 10 bases between them. There are 11 residues in the CDR3. CDR1 is KGHSH, CDR2 LQKENI, per germline. The CDR3 sequence is CASSSRTEAFF. CDR3 DNA: TGTGCCAGCTCTTCCAGGACGGAAGCTTTCTTT.

This chain uses TRBV2 with TRBJ1-5; the D gene is possibly TRBD1 (5 bases). This CDR3 is built from 16 residues. The V gene's germline CDR1 is SNHLY and CDR2 FYNNEI. V was trimmed by 4 bases and J by 0 bases, leaving 13 bases between them. CDR3 amino acids: CASSVTGMYSNQPQHF. In nucleotides, the CDR3 is TGTGCCAGCAGTGTTACAGGAATGTATAGCAATCAGCCCCAGCATTTT.

The chain couples TRBV9 to TRBJ1-2; D is ambiguous. Germline lookup yields CDR1 SGDLS and CDR2 YYNGEE. This CDR3 is built from 15 residues. Trimming shortened V by 4 bases and J by 0 bases, and 13 bases separated the two germline ends. The CDR3 DNA reads TGTGCCAGCAGCCAGATGGGAGGCCCTAACTATGGCTACACCTTC. Amino acid sequence: CASSQMGGPNYGYTF.